The clone carrying this T cell receptor beta chain was seen ten or more times. Its antigen is unknown. This specimen belongs to a study of T-cell reconstitution after alpha-beta-depleted transplantation in children. Study-wide points: Two months or so post-transplant, alpha-beta T cells reportedly derived from several hundred expanded graft clones. T cells produced anew were the main source of T-cell counts and diversity one year after transplant.

This CDR3 region has 16 residues. Germline CDR1 is SEHNR and CDR2 is FQNEAQ (reference sequence). J gave up 3 bases and V 6 bases, and 8 bases lay outside the gene matches. A TCRbeta library incorporating unique molecular identifiers was prepared. TCRdb re-called the PCR reads with MiXCR, one entry per CDR3 protein. The table includes about 19,000 distinct CDR3 sequences, approximately 13% detected once. V gene TRBV7-9 combines with J gene TRBJ2-2, with 9 positions matching TRBD2. The source is a female patient aged 2-10 years who had a stem cell transplant for congenital amegakaryocytic thrombocytopenia, so the T cells may come from the graft donor. The material was PBMCs, mostly from graft donor cells, obtained 60 days after TCRalphabeta/CD19-depleted stem cell transplant. The CDR3 nucleotides are TGTGCCAGCAGGGATGGGACTAGCAGCTACACCGGGGAGCTGTTTTTT. It encodes CASRDGTSSYTGELFF. Full variable domain (remainder filled in from reference TRBV7-9 and TRBJ2-2): DTGVSQNPRHKITKRGQNVTFRCDPISEHNRLYWYRQTLGQGPEFLTYFQNEAQLEKSRLLSDRFSAERPKGSFSTLEIQRTEQGDSAMYLCASRDGTSSYTGELFFGEGSRLTVL.